What follows is one TCR beta chain and its context. This record belongs to a study of PD-L1 blockade in urothelial cancer. Urothelial carcinoma, locally advanced or metastatic, affected the patients. In germline, CDR1 is SGHRS, CDR2 YFSETQ. The J segment lost 5 bases and the V segment lost 4 bases, leaving 8 bases of the junction unmatched. CDR3 length: 14 amino acids. Some clones are missing from TCRdb's copy, which holds only in-frame ones; the method was immunoSEQ multiplex PCR. The sample holds tens of thousands of clones; 60% to 80% are singletons and the top ten take 3.6%. V usage is TRBV5-1 and J usage is TRBJ2-5; 7 bases are a match to TRBD1. The receptor comes from a man aged 65-85 years with urothelial cancer. The specimen comprised PBMCs, sampled around atezolizumab (anti-PD-L1) treatment. This chain's CDR3 is CASSPGQIRETQYF. CDR3 coding DNA: TGCGCCAGCAGCCCGGGACAGATAAGGGAGACCCAGTACTTC.